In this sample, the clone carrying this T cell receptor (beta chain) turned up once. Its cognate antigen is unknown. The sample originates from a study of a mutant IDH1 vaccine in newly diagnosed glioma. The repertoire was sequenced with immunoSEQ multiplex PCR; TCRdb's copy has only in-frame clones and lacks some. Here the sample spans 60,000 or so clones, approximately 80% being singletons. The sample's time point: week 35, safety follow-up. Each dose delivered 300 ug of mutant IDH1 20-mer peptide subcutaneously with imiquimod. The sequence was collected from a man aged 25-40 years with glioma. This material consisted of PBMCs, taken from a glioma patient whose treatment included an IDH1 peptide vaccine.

The CDR3 coding sequence is TGTGCCAGCAGCTCCGGAGGGGACAGGGCATACAATGAGCAGTTCTTC. Encoded protein: CASSSGGDRAYNEQFF. V gene TRBV5-4 combines with J gene TRBJ2-1, with TRBD1 identical over 9 bases. The CDR3 is 16 amino acids. J gave up 4 bases and V 3 bases, and 8 bases lay outside the gene matches. In germline, CDR1 is SGHNT, CDR2 YYREEE (reference sequence).